These 22 T cell receptor beta chains share one sample of origin, sequenced in a study of T cell repertoires in cytomegalovirus infection. MiXCR, run by TCRdb on the reads, gives a single entry per CDR3 protein. This table holds under 800,000 distinct CDR3 sequences, less than 25% found once. Specimen: CD8+ T cells from PBMCs. The receptors were sampled from a human donor in good health (CMV status not recorded). Some clones in this sample may be carry-over from other donors' samples.

The J gene is TRBJ1-5, the V gene TRBV28; 8 nucleotides line up with TRBD1. The CDR3 consists of 16 residues. Germline-derived CDR1 and CDR2 are MDHEN and SYDVKM. With V trimmed by 6 bases and J by 0 bases, 7 bases remained unmatched. The CDR3 coding sequence is TGTGCCAGCAGCCCCCCAGGGGGCTATAGCAATCAGCCCCAGCATTTT. Amino acid sequence: CASSPPGGYSNQPQHF.

The chain couples TRBV18 to TRBJ2-3; no reliable D call. The CDR3 contains 17 residues. Germline V lookup: CDR1 KGHSH, CDR2 LQKENI. Trimming shortened V by 1 base and J by 2 bases, and 16 bases separated the two germline ends. The CDR3 coding sequence is TGTGCCAGCTCACCACGTCTGCCTACAGACGCCACAGATACGCAGTATTTT. Translating it yields CASSPRLPTDATDTQYF. The full variable domain, in which reference TRBV18 and TRBJ2-3 provide the parts outside the CDR3, is NAGVMQNPRHLVRRRGQEARLRCSPMKGHSHVYWYRQLPEEGLKFMVYLQKENIIDESGMPKERFSAEFPKEGPSILRIQQVVRGDSAAYFCASSPRLPTDATDTQYFGPGTRLTVL.

This chain uses TRBV6-5 with TRBJ1-2; possible D gene TRBD1, 5 bases. With 6 bases removed from V and 4 bases from J, the gap between germline ends came to 21 bases. The germline gives CDR1 MNHEY, CDR2 SVGAGI. CDR3 length: 16 amino acids. The CDR3 is CASSQGVEGLGYGYTF. The CDR3, as DNA: TGTGCCAGCAGCCAGGGAGTTGAAGGATTGGGCTATGGCTACACCTTC.

The chain recombines TRBV7-9 with TRBJ2-2; D gene ambiguous. Germline CDR1 and CDR2: SEHNR and FQNEAQ (reference sequence). This CDR3 has 16 amino acids. V was clipped by 0 bases and J by 5 bases, with 13 bases between them. The CDR3 protein is CASSLASPGSTGELFF. As DNA, the CDR3 is TGTGCCAGCAGCTTAGCCAGTCCAGGCTCAACCGGGGAGCTGTTTTTT.

This clonotype occurred a few times. This rearrangement joins TRBV13 to TRBJ1-5; D is perhaps TRBD1 (5 bases). The germline gives CDR1 PRHDT, CDR2 FYEKMQ (reference sequence). CDR3 size: 12 residues. The V gene lost 5 bases and the J gene lost 7 bases, with 9 bases spanning the gap. The DNA of the CDR3 is TGTGCCAGCAGCCTCTGGGGGCAGCCCCAGCATTTT. Protein sequence: CASSLWGQPQHF.

This clonotype was seen ten or more times. The chain is built from TRBV7-8 and TRBJ2-7; 11 bases map to TRBD1. V lost 1 base and J lost 4; bases outside the gene matches: 6. Germline V lookup: CDR1 SGHVS, CDR2 FQNEAQ. This CDR3 spans 16 amino acids. Here the CDR3 reads CASSLDRTGGEYEQYV. CDR3 nucleotide sequence: TGTGCCAGCAGCTTAGATCGGACAGGGGGCGAATACGAGCAGTACGTC.

This clonotype was counted only a few times. V and J are TRBV2 and TRBJ2-2, with D unclear. The CDR3 totals 16 residues. Germline lookup yields CDR1 SNHLY and CDR2 FYNNEI. V was trimmed by 2 bases and J by 2 bases, leaving 12 bases between them. The CDR3 sequence: CASSEWSGANTGELFF. CDR3 bases: TGTGCCAGCAGTGAATGGTCAGGTGCTAACACCGGGGAGCTGTTTTTT.

The genes are TRBV6-2 or TRBV6-3 and TRBJ2-2, with TRBD1 identical over 7 bases. This CDR3 is built from 16 residues. Germline CDR1 reads MNHEY; CDR2 reads SVGEGT. V was clipped by 7 bases and J by 5 bases; unmatched bases: 13. This CDR3 is CASTANRGLSTGELFF. Here the CDR3 DNA reads TGTGCCAGCACCGCAAACAGGGGCCTCAGTACCGGGGAGCTGTTTTTT.

This clonotype was seen only a few times. The chain recombines TRBV7-9 with TRBJ2-7; unclear D gene. The CDR3 extends over 13 amino acids. Germline assignment: CDR1 SEHNR and CDR2 FQNEAQ (reference sequence). V was cut by 3 bases and J by 5 bases, with 11 bases left in between. CDR3 in amino acids: CASSFSFLDEQYV. The CDR3 nucleotides read TGTGCCAGCAGCTTTTCCTTTCTGGACGAGCAGTACGTC.

This clonotype came up a few times. The V and J genes are TRBV6-2 or TRBV6-3 and TRBJ2-2; possibly TRBD2 for D (5 bases). Trimming cost V 6 bases and J 3 bases, with 11 bases left between them. This CDR3 is 14 amino acids long. Germline-derived CDR1 and CDR2 are MNHEY and SVGEGT. CDR3 DNA: TGTGCCAGCAGCCCCGTGAGGGACACCGGGGAGCTGTTTTTT. This sequence encodes CASSPVRDTGELFF.

Concerning this clonotype: One end of the junction is discordant with germline, which a read error may explain. The chain links TRBV7-9 to TRBJ2-3, with 9 bases identical to TRBD1. There are 18 residues in the CDR3. The V gene's germline CDR1 is SEHNR and CDR2 FQNEAQ (reference sequence). CDR3 residues: CANSSTGGHHPGTDTQYF. Here the CDR3 DNA reads TGTGCCAACAGCTCGACAGGGGGTCATCATCCGGGCACAGATACGCAGTATTTT.

Turning to this clonotype: A much more abundant neighbour one base away suggests this may be a read error. The J gene is TRBJ2-1, the V gene TRBV27; 8 nucleotides match TRBD1. Germline loops: CDR1 MNHEY, CDR2 SMNVEV (reference sequence). V lost 7 bases and J lost 7; bases outside the gene matches: 24. The CDR3 runs 19 residues. CDR3 amino acids: CASTLQPGQARGTGNEQFF. The DNA for the CDR3 is TGTGCCAGCACCCTCCAGCCGGGACAGGCAAGGGGGACGGGGAATGAGCAGTTCTTC.

This clonotype was picked up many times. The chain recombines TRBV28 with TRBJ1-2, with 8 bases lining up with TRBD1. This CDR3 contains 16 residues. Germline CDR1 and CDR2: MDHEN and SYDVKM. Trimming cost V 5 bases and J 5 bases; bases outside gene matches: 13. This chain's CDR3 is CASSPNRQGLEYGYTF. The CDR3 bases are TGTGCCAGCAGTCCCAACCGACAGGGGCTGGAGTATGGCTACACCTTC.

The chain joins TRBV19 to TRBJ1-1, with a possible D match to TRBD1 (6 bases). The V end lost 4 bases, the J end lost 6 bases, and 12 bases lay between the germline ends. The germline CDR1 and CDR2 sequences are LNHDA and SQIVND (reference sequence). The CDR3 covers 13 residues. The CDR3: CASSSWGHAEAFF. The DNA of the CDR3 is TGTGCCAGTAGTAGTTGGGGACACGCTGAAGCTTTCTTT.

Of note for this clonotype: A much larger clone lies one base from this, so it may be a read error. V gene TRBV15 combines with J gene TRBJ1-1, with D perhaps matching TRBD1 (5 bases). The CDR3 sequence is 13 residues long. V lost 7 bases to trimming and J lost 3 bases, with 12 bases between them. The germline V gene has CDR1 LNHNV and CDR2 YYDKDF (reference sequence). CDR3 DNA sequence: TGTGCCACCAACGGGGGAGTGTACACTGAAGCTTTCTTT. Residues: CATNGGVYTEAFF. The full variable domain, its missing parts supplied by reference TRBV15 and TRBJ1-1, is DAMVIQNPRYQVTQFGKPVTLSCSQTLNHNVMYWYQQKSSQAPKLLFHYYDKDFNNEADTPDNFQSRRPNTSFCFLDIRSPGLGDTAMYLCATNGGVYTEAFFGQGTRLTVV.

This chain joins TRBV6-5 and TRBJ2-1, with 7 positions matching TRBD1. Germline CDR1 reads MNHEY; CDR2 reads SVGAGI. This CDR3 is 17 amino acids long. Unmatched junction bases numbered 10, after V lost 4 bases and J lost 1 base. The CDR3 DNA sequence: TGTGCCAGCAGTTTCCGCAGGGGGATAAGGTCCTACAATGAGCAGTTCTTC. Translated, it gives CASSFRRGIRSYNEQFF.

This sequence joins TRBV6-6 and TRBJ1-5, with TRBD1 identical over 11 bases. Germline V gene data show CDR1 as MNHNY and CDR2 as SVGAGI (reference sequence). V was pared by 5 bases and J by 4 bases, with 13 bases of the junction left unmatched. The CDR3 loop spans 18 amino acids. This CDR3 reads CASSPYRTGTGGNQPQHF. CDR3 nucleotide sequence: TGTGCCAGCAGTCCCTACAGAACCGGGACAGGGGGGAATCAGCCCCAGCATTTT.

This clonotype has ten or more counts. This chain connects TRBV7-9 to TRBJ1-1, with a possible D match to TRBD1 (5 bases). Germline CDR1 reads SEHNR; CDR2 reads FQNEAQ (reference sequence). Trimming shortened V by 8 bases and J by 1 base, and 17 bases separated the two germline ends. This CDR3 spans 15 amino acids. The CDR3, as DNA: TGTGCCAGCTTTTCTGCAGGGTTTTCGAACACTGAAGCTTTCTTT. Amino acids: CASFSAGFSNTEAFF.

This clonotype was seen only a few times. The chain has TRBV18 and TRBJ2-1; D remains unclear. The CDR3 is 16 amino acids. Germline V gives CDR1 KGHSH, CDR2 LQKENI. V lost 2 bases and J lost 1, with 12 bases in between. The CDR3 spells CASSPISTTSYNEQFF. In DNA form, the CDR3 reads TGTGCCAGCTCACCAATATCAACAACGTCCTACAATGAGCAGTTCTTC. Combining the CDR3 with reference TRBV18 and TRBJ2-1 gives the whole variable domain NAGVMQNPRHLVRRRGQEARLRCSPMKGHSHVYWYRQLPEEGLKFMVYLQKENIIDESGMPKERFSAEFPKEGPSILRIQQVVRGDSAAYFCASSPISTTSYNEQFFGPGTRLTVL.

The CDR3 sequence: CASSSGLGGTRNGNTIYF. For the CDR3, the DNA is TGTGCCAGCAGCTCGGGGTTGGGGGGGACACGCAATGGAAACACCATATATTTT. The V gene is TRBV28, the J gene TRBJ1-3, with a weak D call TRBD1 (6 bases). Trimming shortened V by 6 bases and J by 3 bases, and 24 bases separated the two germline ends. CDR3 size: 18 residues. The germline V gene encodes CDR1 MDHEN and CDR2 SYDVKM.

This clonotype was counted only a few times. The rearrangement links TRBV28 to TRBJ2-2; 8 positions match TRBD1. Per germline, CDR1 MDHEN and CDR2 SYDVKM. The CDR3 runs to 15 residues. J lost 4 bases, V lost 2 bases, and 3 bases had no gene match. CDR3 sequence (DNA): TGTGCCAGCAGTTTAACCAGGGGGCGCACCGGGGAGCTGTTTTTT. Translating it yields CASSLTRGRTGELFF.

The chain employs TRBV20-1 and TRBJ2-1, with D tentatively TRBD2 (5 bases). The CDR3 length is 10 residues. Germline CDR1 DFQATT, CDR2 SNEGSKA (reference sequence). V was trimmed by 6 bases and J by 9 bases, leaving 9 bases between them. The CDR3 loop reads CSAFEGEQFF. For the CDR3, the DNA is TGCAGTGCCTTTGAGGGTGAGCAGTTCTTC.